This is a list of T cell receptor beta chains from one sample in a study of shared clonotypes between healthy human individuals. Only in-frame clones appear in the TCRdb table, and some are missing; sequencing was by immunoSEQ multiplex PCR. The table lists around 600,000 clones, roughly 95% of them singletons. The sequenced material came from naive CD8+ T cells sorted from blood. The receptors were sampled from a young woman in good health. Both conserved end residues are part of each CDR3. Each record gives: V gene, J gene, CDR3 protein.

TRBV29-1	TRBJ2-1	CSVEHNEQFF
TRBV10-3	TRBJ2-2	CAAGTDPNTGELFF
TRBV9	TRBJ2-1	CASNLGGVPGNEQFF
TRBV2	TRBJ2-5	CASILVAPETQYF
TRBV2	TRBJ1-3	CASSELGEGSGNTIYF
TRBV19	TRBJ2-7	CASSNLTGGDEQYF
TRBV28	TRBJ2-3	CASSLASGLDTQYF
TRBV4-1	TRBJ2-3	CASSQDRGPGFRTDTQYF
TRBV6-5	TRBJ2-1	CASSGGGPYNEQFF
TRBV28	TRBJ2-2	CASSLAVGEAGVANTGELFF
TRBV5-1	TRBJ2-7	CASSLIEINEQYF
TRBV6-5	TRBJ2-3	CASSWGRISSTDTQYF
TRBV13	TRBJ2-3	CASSLRGSGSEDTQYF
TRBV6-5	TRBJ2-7	CATAYDGTPHYEQYF
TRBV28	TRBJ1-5	CASRDDRNQPQHF
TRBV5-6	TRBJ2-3	CASSPPLSSGRTDTQYF
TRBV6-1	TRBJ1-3	CASSEERLGVPGNTIYF
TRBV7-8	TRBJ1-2	CASRNQIDYGYTF
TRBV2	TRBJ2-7	CASRAGGFSSYEQYF
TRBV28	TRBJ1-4	CASSLSPALGEKLFF
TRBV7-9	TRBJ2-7	CASSLAGGREYF
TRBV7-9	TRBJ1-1	CASSLLGQNMNTEAFF
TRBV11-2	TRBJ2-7	CASSWGQGANEQYF
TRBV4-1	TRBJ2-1	CASSQGDSSYNEQFF
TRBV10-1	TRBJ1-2	CASSGMWGAGGYTF
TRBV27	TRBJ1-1	CASSLLTGAEAFF
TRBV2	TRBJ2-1	CASRDSRSEQFF
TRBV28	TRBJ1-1	CASSFYAGEMNTEAFF
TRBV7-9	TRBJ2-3	CASSPPLANTDTQYF
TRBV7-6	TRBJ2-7	CASSLAWQGEEQYF
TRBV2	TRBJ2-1	CASRSPAGPYNEQFF
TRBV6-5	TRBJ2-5	CASSYSMASQETQYF
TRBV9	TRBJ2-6	CASSVDGTGANVLTF
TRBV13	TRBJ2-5	CASSLLDILETQYF
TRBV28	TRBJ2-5	CASRPSGTRPFGTQYF
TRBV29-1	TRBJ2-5	CSVMTPADGTQYF
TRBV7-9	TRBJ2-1	CASSPGQTYNEQFF
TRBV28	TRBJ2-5	CASSPPQGFETQYF
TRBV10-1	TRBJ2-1	CASSEGGGREYNEQFF
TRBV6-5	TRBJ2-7	CASSYSSGTRAYEQYF
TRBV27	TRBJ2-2	CASSLEPGRAYTGELFF
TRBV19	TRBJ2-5	CASSIAIRERETQYF
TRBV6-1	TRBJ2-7	CASSGRTARYEQYF
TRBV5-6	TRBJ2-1	CASSHRPDPEQFF
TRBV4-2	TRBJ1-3	CASSADSASGNTIYF
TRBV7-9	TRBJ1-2	CASSSLVVGIFGYGYTF